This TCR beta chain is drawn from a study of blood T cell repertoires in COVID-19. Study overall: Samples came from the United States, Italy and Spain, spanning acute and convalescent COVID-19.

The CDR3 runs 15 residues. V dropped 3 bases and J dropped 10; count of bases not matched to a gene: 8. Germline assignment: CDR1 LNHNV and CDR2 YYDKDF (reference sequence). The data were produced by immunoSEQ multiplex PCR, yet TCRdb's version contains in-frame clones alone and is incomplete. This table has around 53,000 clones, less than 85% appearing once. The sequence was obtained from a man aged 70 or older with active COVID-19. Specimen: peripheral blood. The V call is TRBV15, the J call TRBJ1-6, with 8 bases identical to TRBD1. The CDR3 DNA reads TGTGCCACCAGCAGGCTTGACAGGGGAGACTCACCCCTCCACTTT. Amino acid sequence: CATSRLDRGDSPLHF.